This TCR beta chain is drawn from a study of blood T cell repertoires in COVID-19. Study at large: The United States, Italy and Spain provided the acute and convalescent COVID-19 samples.

Per the germline V gene, CDR1 is SGHAT and CDR2 is FQNNGV. V lost 1 base, J lost 4 bases, and 7 bases stayed unmatched. The CDR3 sequence is 16 residues long. Profiled with immunoSEQ multiplex PCR; TCRdb holds only in-frame clones, not every one. The sample has tens of thousands of clones; approximately 86% are singletons. The sample comprised peripheral blood. The chain links TRBV11-2 to TRBJ1-2; TRBD1 agrees at 9 bases. The source is a man between 60 and 75 years old with acute or convalescent COVID-19. The CDR3 reads CASSLVGGTGTYGYTF. For the CDR3, the DNA is TGTGCCAGCAGCTTAGTTGGGGGGACAGGGACCTATGGCTACACCTTC.